At least ten counts were recorded for the clone carrying this T cell receptor (beta chain). Its cognate antigen is unknown. TCRdb re-analysed the 5' RACE reads in MiXCR, keeping a single row per CDR3 protein. Of about 700,000 distinct CDR3 sequences listed, 8.5% to 9% are singletons. This sample stems from a study of identical twins. Findings and caveats of the study: Models underestimated out-of-frame TCR alpha sharing in monozygotic twins. Partly confounded zero-insertion analyses could result from invariant MAIT and iNKT cells. Beta out-of-frame sequences displayed a weaker excess of sharing between twins.

This CDR3 spans 12 amino acids. The V and J ends lost 10 bases and 0 bases respectively, with 9 bases between them. CDR1 and CDR2 from the germline V gene are KGHDR and SFDVKD. No donor was unhealthy or non-Caucasian. These data are also associated with another study on yellow fever vaccine responses in identical twins.

This rearrangement joins TRBV24-1 to TRBJ2-7, with a weak D call TRBD1 (6 bases). The sequence derives from a woman aged 18-29 years in good health. The specimen was PBMCs. The CDR3 here is CATTDSSYEQYF. CDR3 nucleotide sequence: TGTGCCACGACGGACAGCTCCTACGAGCAGTACTTC.